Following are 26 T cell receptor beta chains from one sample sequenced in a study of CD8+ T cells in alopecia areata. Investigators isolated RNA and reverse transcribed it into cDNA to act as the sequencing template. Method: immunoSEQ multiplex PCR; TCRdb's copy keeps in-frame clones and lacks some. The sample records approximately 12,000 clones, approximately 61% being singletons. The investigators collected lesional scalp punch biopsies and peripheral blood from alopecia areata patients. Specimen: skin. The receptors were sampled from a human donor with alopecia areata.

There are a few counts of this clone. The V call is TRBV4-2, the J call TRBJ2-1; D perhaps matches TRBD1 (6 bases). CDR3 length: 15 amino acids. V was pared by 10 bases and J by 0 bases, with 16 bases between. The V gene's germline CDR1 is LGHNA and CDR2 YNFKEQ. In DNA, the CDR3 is TGTGCCACCCAGTCAACAGGGCTCTCCTACAATGAGCAGTTCTTC. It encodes CATQSTGLSYNEQFF.

The CDR3 sequence is CASSLNSGGSYEQYF. As DNA, the CDR3 is TGTGCCAGCAGTTTAAATAGCGGGGGGTCCTACGAGCAGTACTTC. V usage is TRBV27 and J usage is TRBJ2-7, with 10 bases identical to TRBD2. This CDR3 contains 15 residues. The germline gives CDR1 MNHEY, CDR2 SMNVEV (reference sequence). V dropped 2 bases and J dropped 1; count of bases not matched to a gene: 2.

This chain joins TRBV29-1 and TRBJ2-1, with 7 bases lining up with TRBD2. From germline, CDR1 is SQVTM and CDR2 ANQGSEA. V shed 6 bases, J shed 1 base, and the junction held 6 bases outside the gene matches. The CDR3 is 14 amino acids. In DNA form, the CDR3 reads TGCAGCGTGGAGCGGGATAGTTCCTACAATGAGCAGTTCTTC. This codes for CSVERDSSYNEQFF.

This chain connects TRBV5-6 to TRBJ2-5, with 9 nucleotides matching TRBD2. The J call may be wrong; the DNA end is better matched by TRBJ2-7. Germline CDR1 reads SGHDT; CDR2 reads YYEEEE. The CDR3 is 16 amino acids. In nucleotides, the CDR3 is TGTGCCAGCAGCTGGAGGATAGCGGGGGAAGTCTACGAGCAGTACTTC. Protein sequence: CASSWRIAGEVYEQYF.

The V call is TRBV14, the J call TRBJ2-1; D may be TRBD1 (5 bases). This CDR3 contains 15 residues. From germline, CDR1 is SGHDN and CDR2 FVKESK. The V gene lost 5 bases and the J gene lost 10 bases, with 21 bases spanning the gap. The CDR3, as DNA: TGTGCCAGCAGCTCACGACAGACCTTAGGTTTAGAGCAGTTCTTC. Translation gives CASSSRQTLGLEQFF. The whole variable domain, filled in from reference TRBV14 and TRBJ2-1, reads EAGVTQFPSHSVIEKGQTVTLRCDPISGHDNLYWYRRVMGKEIKFLLHFVKESKQDESGMPNNRFLAERTGGTYSTLKVQPAELEDSGVYFCASSSRQTLGLEQFFGPGTRLTVL.

In nucleotides, the CDR3 is TGTGCCAGCACCACCACAGGGAGCTCCTACAATGAGCAGTTCTTC. Amino acid sequence: CASTTTGSSYNEQFF. The chain recombines TRBV28 with TRBJ2-1; maybe TRBD1 (6 bases). Germline V gene data show CDR1 as MDHEN and CDR2 as SYDVKM. Between the trimmed V and J ends, which lost 7 bases and 0 bases, there was a span of 13 bases. This CDR3 has 15 residues.

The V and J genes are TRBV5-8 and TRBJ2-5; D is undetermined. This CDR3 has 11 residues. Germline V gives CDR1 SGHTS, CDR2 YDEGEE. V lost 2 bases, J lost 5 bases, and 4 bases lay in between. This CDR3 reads CASSFRETQYF. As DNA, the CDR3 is TGTGCCAGCAGCTTTAGGGAGACCCAGTACTTC.

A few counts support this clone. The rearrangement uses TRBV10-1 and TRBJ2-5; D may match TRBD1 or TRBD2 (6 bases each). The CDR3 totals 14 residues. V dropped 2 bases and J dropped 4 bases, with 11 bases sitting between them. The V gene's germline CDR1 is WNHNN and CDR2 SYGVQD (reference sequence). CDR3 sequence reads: CASSEVGGRETQYF. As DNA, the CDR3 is TGCGCCAGCAGTGAGGTTGGGGGGCGAGAGACCCAGTACTTC.

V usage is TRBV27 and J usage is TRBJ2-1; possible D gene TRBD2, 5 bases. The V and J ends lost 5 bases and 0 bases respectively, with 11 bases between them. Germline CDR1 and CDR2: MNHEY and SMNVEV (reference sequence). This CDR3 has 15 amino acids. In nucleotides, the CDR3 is TGTGCCAGCAGTCCAGGACTCACCTCCTACAATGAGCAGTTCTTC. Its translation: CASSPGLTSYNEQFF.

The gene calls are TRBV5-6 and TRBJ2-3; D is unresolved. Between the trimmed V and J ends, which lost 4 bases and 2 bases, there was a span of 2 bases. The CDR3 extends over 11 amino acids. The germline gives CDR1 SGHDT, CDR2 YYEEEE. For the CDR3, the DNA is TGTGCCAGCAGCATCACAGATACGCAGTATTTT. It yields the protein CASSITDTQYF.

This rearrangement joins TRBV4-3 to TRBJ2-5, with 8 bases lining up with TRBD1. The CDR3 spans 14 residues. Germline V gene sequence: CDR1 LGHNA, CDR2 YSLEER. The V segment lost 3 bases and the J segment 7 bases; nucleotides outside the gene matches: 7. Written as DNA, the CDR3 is TGCGCCAGCAGCCAGGACAGGGACGTAGGGACCCAGTACTTC. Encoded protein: CASSQDRDVGTQYF.

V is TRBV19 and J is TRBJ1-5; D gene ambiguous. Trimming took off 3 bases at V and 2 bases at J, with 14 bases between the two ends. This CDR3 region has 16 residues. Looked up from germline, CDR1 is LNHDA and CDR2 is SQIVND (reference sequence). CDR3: CASSMEGSWRNQPQHF. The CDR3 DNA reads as TGTGCCAGTAGTATGGAGGGATCGTGGCGCAATCAGCCCCAGCATTTT.

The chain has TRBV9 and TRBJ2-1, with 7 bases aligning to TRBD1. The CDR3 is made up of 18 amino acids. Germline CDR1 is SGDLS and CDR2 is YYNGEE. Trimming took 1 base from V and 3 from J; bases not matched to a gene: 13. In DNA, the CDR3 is TGTGCCAGCAGCGTAAACCCCGGCATGGGACAGAACTACAATGAGCAGTTCTTC. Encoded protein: CASSVNPGMGQNYNEQFF.

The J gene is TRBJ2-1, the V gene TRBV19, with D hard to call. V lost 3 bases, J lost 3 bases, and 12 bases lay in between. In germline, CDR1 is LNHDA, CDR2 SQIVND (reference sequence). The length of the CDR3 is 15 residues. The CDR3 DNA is TGTGCCAGTAGTATTACGGGTTCTAACTACAATGAGCAGTTCTTC. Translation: CASSITGSNYNEQFF.

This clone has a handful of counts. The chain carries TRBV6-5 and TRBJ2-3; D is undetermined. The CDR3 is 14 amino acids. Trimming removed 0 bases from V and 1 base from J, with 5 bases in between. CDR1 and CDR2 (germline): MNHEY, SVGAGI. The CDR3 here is CASSYSFRTDTQYF. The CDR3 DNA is TGTGCCAGCAGTTACTCGTTCCGCACAGATACGCAGTATTTT.

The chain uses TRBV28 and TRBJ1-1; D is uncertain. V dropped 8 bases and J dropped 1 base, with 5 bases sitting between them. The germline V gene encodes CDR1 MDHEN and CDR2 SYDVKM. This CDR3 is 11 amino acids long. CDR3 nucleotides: TGTGCCAGCCAGAGGAACACTGAAGCTTTCTTT. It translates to CASQRNTEAFF.

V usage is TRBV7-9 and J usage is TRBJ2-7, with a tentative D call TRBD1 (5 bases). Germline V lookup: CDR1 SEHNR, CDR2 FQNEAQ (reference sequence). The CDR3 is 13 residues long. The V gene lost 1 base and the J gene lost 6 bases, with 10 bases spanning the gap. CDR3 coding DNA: TGTGCCAGCAGCTTAGTAGGGGTCGCCGAGCAGTACTTC. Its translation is CASSLVGVAEQYF.

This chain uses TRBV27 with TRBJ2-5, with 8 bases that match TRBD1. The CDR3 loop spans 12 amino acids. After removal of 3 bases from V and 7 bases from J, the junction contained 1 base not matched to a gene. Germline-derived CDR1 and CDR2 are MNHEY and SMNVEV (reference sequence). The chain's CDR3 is CASSFDRGTQYF. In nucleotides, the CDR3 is TGTGCCAGCAGTTTTGACAGGGGGACCCAGTACTTC.

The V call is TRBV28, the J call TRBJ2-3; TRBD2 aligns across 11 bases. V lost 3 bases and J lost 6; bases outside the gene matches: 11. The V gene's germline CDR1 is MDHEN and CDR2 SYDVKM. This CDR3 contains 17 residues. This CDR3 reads CASSLMVWASGGDTQYF. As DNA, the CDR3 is TGTGCCAGCAGTTTGATGGTGTGGGCTAGCGGGGGGGATACGCAGTATTTT.

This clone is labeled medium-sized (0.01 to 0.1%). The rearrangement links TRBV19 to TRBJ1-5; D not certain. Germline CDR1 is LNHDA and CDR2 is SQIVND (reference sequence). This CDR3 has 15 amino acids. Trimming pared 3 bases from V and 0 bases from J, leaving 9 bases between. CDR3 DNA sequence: TGTGCCAGTAGTATCGGCAGAAATAGCAATCAGCCCCAGCATTTT. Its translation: CASSIGRNSNQPQHF.

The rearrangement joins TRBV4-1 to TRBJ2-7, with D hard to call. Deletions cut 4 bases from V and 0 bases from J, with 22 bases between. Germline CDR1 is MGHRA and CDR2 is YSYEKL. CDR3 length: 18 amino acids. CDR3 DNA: TGCGCCAGCAGCCCTCGTCGTACAAACCTACTCAACTCCTACGAGCAGTACTTC. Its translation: CASSPRRTNLLNSYEQYF.

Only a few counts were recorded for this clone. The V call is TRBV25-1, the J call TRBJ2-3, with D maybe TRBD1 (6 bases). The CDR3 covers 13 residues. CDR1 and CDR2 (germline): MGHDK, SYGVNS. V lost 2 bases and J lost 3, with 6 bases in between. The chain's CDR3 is CASSERGTDTQYF. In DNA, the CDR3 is TGTGCCAGCAGTGAAAGGGGGACAGATACGCAGTATTTT. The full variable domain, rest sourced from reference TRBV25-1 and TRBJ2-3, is EADIYQTPRYLVIGTGKKITLECSQTMGHDKMYWYQQDPGMELHLIHYSYGVNSTEKGDLSSESTVSRIRTEHFPLTLESARPSHTSQYLCASSERGTDTQYFGPGTRLTVL.

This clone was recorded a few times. The CDR3 loop is CASTQTALAKNIQYF. As DNA, the CDR3 is TGTGCCAGCACCCAGACAGCACTAGCCAAAAACATTCAGTACTTC. This chain joins TRBV7-8 and TRBJ2-4, with D maybe TRBD1 (5 bases). The CDR3 is made up of 15 amino acids. V was pared by 7 bases and J by 0 bases, with 13 bases between. CDR1 is SGHVS and CDR2 is FQNEAQ in the germline V gene. The full variable domain, in which reference TRBV7-8 and TRBJ2-4 provide the parts outside the CDR3, is GAGVSQSPRYKVAKRGQDVALRCDPISGHVSLFWYQQALGQGPEFLTYFQNEAQLDKSGLPSDRFFAERPEGSVSTLKIQRTQQEDSAVYLCASTQTALAKNIQYFGAGTRLSVL.

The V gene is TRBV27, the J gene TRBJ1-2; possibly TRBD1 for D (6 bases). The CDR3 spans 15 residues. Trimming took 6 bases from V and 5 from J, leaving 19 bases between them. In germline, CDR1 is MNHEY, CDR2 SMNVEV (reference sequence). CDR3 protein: CASRASERTVYGYTF. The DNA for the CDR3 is TGTGCCAGCAGAGCATCCGAGCGGACAGTTTATGGCTACACCTTC.

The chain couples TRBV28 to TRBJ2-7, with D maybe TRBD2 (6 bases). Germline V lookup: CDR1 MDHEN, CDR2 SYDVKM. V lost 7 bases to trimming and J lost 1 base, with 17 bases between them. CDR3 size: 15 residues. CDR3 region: CASNSPGDVSYEQYF. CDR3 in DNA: TGTGCCAGCAACTCCCCGGGAGACGTATCCTACGAGCAGTACTTC.

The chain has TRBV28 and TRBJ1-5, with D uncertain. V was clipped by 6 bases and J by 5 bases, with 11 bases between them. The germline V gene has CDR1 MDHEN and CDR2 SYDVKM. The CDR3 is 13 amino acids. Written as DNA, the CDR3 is TGTGCCAGCAGCTATGGGAGGGATCAGCCCCAGCATTTT. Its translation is CASSYGRDQPQHF.